This T cell receptor (beta chain) was identified in a study of cytomegalovirus exposure and HLA in healthy donors. Whole-study findings and limits: That first-cohort TCR clusters tended to co-occur in the roughly 130 validation repertoires was found in a later analysis. With high specificity and sensitivity, the classifier reportedly diagnosed cytomegalovirus status. Associated with cytomegalovirus, according to the listing, were about 160 TCR beta chains.

Germline values: CDR1 KGHSH, CDR2 LQKENI. Trimming shortened V by 4 bases and J by 3 bases, and 13 bases separated the two germline ends. This CDR3 is built from 14 residues. TCRdb's copy holds only in-frame clones and misses some; the assay was immunoSEQ multiplex PCR. The sample yields nearly 80,000 clones, 80% to 95% seen once. With regard to this clone: The antigen remains undetermined.

The TCR sequence derives from a young woman in good health and CMV-seronegative. The chain has TRBV18 and TRBJ2-7; TRBD1 might be the D (6 bases). The sample taken for sequencing was PBMCs. The CDR3 sequence is CASSLGQGYYEQYF. Written as DNA, the CDR3 is TGTGCCAGCTCACTTGGTCAGGGGTACTACGAGCAGTACTTC.